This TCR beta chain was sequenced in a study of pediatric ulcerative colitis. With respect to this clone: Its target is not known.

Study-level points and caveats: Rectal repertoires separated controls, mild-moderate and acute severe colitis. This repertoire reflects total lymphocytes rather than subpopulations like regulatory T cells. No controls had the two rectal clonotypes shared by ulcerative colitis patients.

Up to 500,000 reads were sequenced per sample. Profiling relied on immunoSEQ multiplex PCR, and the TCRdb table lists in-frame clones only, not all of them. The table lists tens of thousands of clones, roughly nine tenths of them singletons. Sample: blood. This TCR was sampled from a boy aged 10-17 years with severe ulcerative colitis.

The CDR3 DNA is TGTGCCAGCAGCGGGCCGGGACAGGGCGTCACTGAAGCTTTCTTT. This translates into CASSGPGQGVTEAFF. This chain links TRBV9 with TRBJ1-1, with 9 bases matching TRBD1. This CDR3 is built from 15 residues. Germline V gene lookup returns CDR1 SGDLS and CDR2 YYNGEE. The junction had 7 bases not matched to a gene; V was cut back by 3 bases and J by 4 bases.